The rows below give T cell receptor beta chains drawn from one sample of a study of T cell responses to AZD1222 COVID-19 vaccine. Some clones are missing from TCRdb's copy, which holds only in-frame ones; the method was immunoSEQ multiplex PCR. The repertoire holds about 110,000 clones, over 85% seen once, with 3% to 3.5% in the top ten. The specimen was peripheral blood, collected on day 0 of MenACWY control vaccination. Receptors were obtained from an adult in good health. The CDR3 runs from the conserved cysteine through the conserved F or W. Each record gives: D gene, V gene, clone size, J gene, CDR3 protein, CDR3 DNA. D genes are given only for firm matches. The listing skips clone size in some rows; elsewhere it reads once, few, many or a size class.

>TRBD1|TRBV10-3|NA|TRBJ2-3
CAISESDRGSTQYF
TGTGCCATCAGTGAGTCGGACAGGGGATCTACGCAGTATTTT
>NA|TRBV6-2/TRBV6-3|NA|TRBJ2-5
CASSYPGPEYF
TGTGCCAGCAGTTACCCGGGGCCAGAGTACTTC
>NA|TRBV27|NA|TRBJ1-2
CASSLSTQRLANYGYTF
TGTGCCAGCAGTTTATCGACCCAGCGACTTGCTAACTATGGCTACACCTTC
>NA|TRBV18|few|TRBJ2-2
CASSPGLLDGELFF
TGTGCCAGCTCACCTGGGCTGCTCGACGGGGAGCTGTTTTTT
>NA|TRBV20-1|once|TRBJ1-4
CSADYRASLFF
TGCAGTGCTGATTACAGGGCATCACTGTTTTTT
>NA|TRBV19|NA|TRBJ1-5
CASSSNKDTRRNQPQHF
TGTGCCAGTAGTTCAAACAAGGACACGAGGCGGAATCAGCCCCAGCATTTT
>TRBD2|TRBV7-8|NA|TRBJ2-5
CASSLVGSGQETQYF
TGTGCCAGCAGCTTAGTGGGTAGCGGGCAAGAGACCCAGTACTTC
>NA|TRBV7-3|NA|TRBJ2-3
CASSLMATDTQYF
TGTGCCAGCAGCTTAATGGCGACAGATACGCAGTATTTT
>TRBD1|TRBV27|NA|TRBJ2-1
CASSGNRGNEQFF
TGTGCCAGCAGTGGAAACAGGGGCAATGAGCAGTTCTTC
>TRBD1|TRBV7-9|NA|TRBJ2-3
CASSLGWRQGKDTQYF
TGTGCCAGCAGCTTAGGGTGGAGACAGGGGAAAGATACGCAGTATTTT
>NA|TRBV4-3|NA|TRBJ2-1
CASSQDAAPEADNEQFF
TGCGCCAGCAGCCAAGATGCAGCGCCGGAGGCTGACAATGAGCAGTTCTTC
>NA|TRBV7-9|NA|TRBJ2-2
CASSFDLPGAGELFF
TGTGCCAGCAGCTTCGACCTACCCGGAGCCGGGGAGCTGTTTTTT
>NA|TRBV5-1|NA|TRBJ1-2
CASSPGEQTNYGYTF
TGCGCCAGCAGCCCCGGGGAGCAAACTAACTATGGCTACACCTTC
>NA|TRBV11-3|NA|TRBJ2-3
CASSSTTGDTQYF
TGTGCCAGCAGCTCTACGACGGGAGATACGCAGTATTTT
>NA|TRBV5-6|NA|TRBJ1-1
CASSWREGNTEAFF
TGTGCCAGCAGCTGGCGGGAGGGGAACACTGAAGCTTTCTTT
>NA|TRBV6-1|NA|TRBJ1-2
CASSDGRGRAYGYTF
TGTGCCAGCAGTGATGGAAGGGGCCGTGCTTATGGCTACACCTTC
>NA|TRBV9|NA|TRBJ2-1
CASSIMSGGYNEQFF
TGTGCCAGCAGCATTATGAGCGGAGGATACAATGAGCAGTTCTTC
>NA|TRBV3-1/TRBV3-2|NA|TRBJ2-1
CASSQPPGRINEQFF
TGTGCCAGCAGCCAACCACCGGGCAGAATCAATGAGCAGTTCTTC
>NA|TRBV6-5|NA|TRBJ1-4
CASSYSSGVNEKLFF
TGTGCCAGCAGTTACTCTTCAGGGGTGAATGAAAAACTGTTTTTT
>TRBD1|TRBV25-1|once|TRBJ1-1
CASSEWMGQEAFF
TGTGCCAGCAGTGAATGGATGGGACAGGAAGCTTTCTTT
>NA|TRBV6-5|NA|TRBJ2-7
CASSPRGETYEQYF
TGTGCCAGCAGTCCAAGAGGGGAGACCTACGAGCAGTACTTC
>NA|TRBV19|NA|TRBJ1-1
CASSGRTKNTEAFF
TGTGCCAGTAGTGGACGGACGAAGAACACTGAAGCTTTCTTT
>TRBD1|TRBV4-2|NA|TRBJ2-2
CASSQGTGTTGELFF
TGTGCCAGCAGCCAAGGGACAGGGACCACCGGGGAGCTGTTTTTT
>NA|TRBV6-4|NA|TRBJ2-5
CASSDLRGTQYF
TGTGCCAGCAGTGACTTGAGGGGGACCCAGTACTTC
>NA|TRBV2|NA|TRBJ1-5
CASSEGGLQPQHF
TGTGCCAGCAGTGAAGGGGGGCTCCAGCCCCAGCATTTT
>TRBD1|TRBV27|many|TRBJ1-5
CASSSGQGGLQPQHF
TGTGCCAGCAGTTCCGGACAGGGGGGATTGCAGCCCCAGCATTTT
>TRBD2|TRBV7-2|once|TRBJ2-1
CASSGLSSGSNNEQFF
TGTGCCAGCAGCGGACTTTCTAGCGGTTCTAACAATGAGCAGTTCTTC
>NA|TRBV19|NA|TRBJ1-1
CASSTRGTEAFF
TGTGCCAGTAGTACCAGGGGCACTGAAGCTTTCTTT
>TRBD1|TRBV15|NA|TRBJ1-5
CATRRQGSVSEPQHF
TGTGCCACCAGACGACAGGGGTCGGTAAGCGAGCCCCAGCATTTT
>TRBD1|TRBV6-1|NA|TRBJ1-2
CASSEPGQAFYGYTF
TGTGCCAGCAGTGAACCGGGACAGGCATTCTATGGCTACACCTTC
>NA|TRBV11-2|NA|TRBJ1-4
CASSPMGHPTNEKLFF
TGTGCCAGCAGCCCTATGGGACATCCAACTAATGAAAAACTGTTTTTT
>NA|TRBV24-1|NA|TRBJ2-5
CATSEAGQMETQYF
TGTGCCACCAGTGAGGCGGGACAAATGGAGACCCAGTACTTC
>NA|TRBV5-1|NA|TRBJ2-1
CASSLVQDSHNEQFF
TGCGCCAGCAGCTTGGTTCAGGATAGCCACAATGAGCAGTTCTTC
>NA|TRBV5-1|NA|TRBJ2-2
CASSLGPLTWGPNTGELFF
TGCGCCAGCAGCCTCGGGCCTCTTACCTGGGGGCCCAACACCGGGGAGCTGTTTTTT
>NA|TRBV19|NA|TRBJ1-2
CASSIGPIVYGYTF
TGTGCCAGTAGTATAGGCCCAATCGTCTATGGCTACACCTTC
>NA|TRBV19|once|TRBJ2-5
CASSGRIQETQYF
TGTGCCAGTAGTGGCCGGATCCAAGAGACCCAGTACTTC
>NA|TRBV3-1/TRBV3-2|NA|TRBJ1-2
CASSQIPALALNYGYTF
TGTGCCAGCAGCCAAATCCCCGCGCTGGCCCTTAACTATGGCTACACCTTC
>NA|TRBV30|NA|TRBJ2-7
CAWSGQGREYF
TGTGCCTGGAGTGGACAGGGGAGGGAGTACTTC
>TRBD2|TRBV23-1|NA|TRBJ2-1
CASSRLAGGRYNEQFF
TGCGCCAGCAGCCGACTAGCGGGGGGCCGATACAATGAGCAGTTCTTC
>TRBD1|TRBV6-1|NA|TRBJ1-1
CASSETPGQTINTEAFF
TGTGCCAGCAGTGAAACCCCGGGACAGACTATAAACACTGAAGCTTTCTTT
>TRBD1|TRBV11-2|NA|TRBJ2-3
CASSLRTGTTDTQYF
TGTGCCAGCAGCTTACGGACAGGGACGACAGATACGCAGTATTTT
>NA|TRBV20-1|NA|TRBJ1-1
CSAGGAEAFF
TGCAGTGCTGGAGGGGCTGAAGCTTTCTTT
>NA|TRBV4-1|NA|TRBJ2-7
CASSQARARYF
TGCGCCAGCAGCCAAGCGAGGGCGCGGTACTTC
>NA|TRBV19|once|TRBJ2-6
CASSIAPNLPSSGANVLTF
TGTGCCAGTAGTATAGCCCCGAACTTACCCTCCTCTGGGGCCAACGTCCTGACTTTC
>NA|TRBV4-3|NA|TRBJ1-3
CASSHSGSNSGNTIYF
TGCGCCAGCAGCCACTCGGGGTCCAACTCTGGAAACACCATATATTTT
>NA|TRBV10-1|NA|TRBJ2-7
CASSLSGFREQYF
TGCGCCAGCAGTCTATCAGGGTTCCGCGAGCAGTACTTC
>TRBD2|TRBV20-1|NA|TRBJ2-5
CSASLAGAQETQYF
TGCAGTGCTAGTCTAGCGGGGGCTCAAGAGACCCAGTACTTC
>NA|TRBV28|NA|TRBJ1-1
CASSLAGDRTLEAFF
TGTGCCAGCAGTCTAGCCGGGGACCGAACCCTTGAAGCTTTCTTT